This TCR beta chain was documented in a study of tumor-infiltrating lymphocytes in localized non-small cell lung cancer. Overall study context: The cohort mixed smokers and never-smokers, several histologies, and some post-neoadjuvant-chemotherapy samples.

The V end was cut by 2 bases, the J end by 3 bases, with 17 bases between. There are 16 residues in the CDR3. The V gene's germline CDR1 is SGDLS and CDR2 YYNGEE. In the case of this clone: The target antigen is unknown.

TCRdb's table, derived via immunoSEQ multiplex PCR, lists solely in-frame clones and lacks some. The profile shows roughly 12,000 clones, 76% of them singletons. Study-wide results and caveats: Tumors had more T cell infiltration than uninvolved lung, per TCRbeta sequencing and CD3 counts. Immunotypes IM1 and IM2 had similar TCR-derived T-cell fractions. Different pieces of the same tissue went to different assays, confounding technical variation with intratumor heterogeneity.

The V call is TRBV9, the J call TRBJ1-2; possible D gene TRBD1, 6 bases. The origin of this receptor is a human donor with non-small cell lung cancer. The specimen sequenced was uninvolved lung tissue not adjacent to the tumor. This CDR3 is CASSVTFQGIHYGYTF. CDR3 DNA: TGTGCCAGCAGCGTGACCTTTCAGGGGATCCACTATGGCTACACCTTC.